This T cell receptor (beta chain) was identified during a study of shared clonotypes between healthy human individuals. V shed 5 bases and J 2 bases; nucleotides not matched to a gene: 5. This CDR3 comprises 14 residues. From germline, CDR1 is MNHEY and CDR2 SMNVEV (reference sequence). Details on this clone: At the DNA level, this CDR3 is encoded by other sequences in the same sample as well.

Data came from immunoSEQ multiplex PCR; TCRdb stores just in-frame clones and leaves some out. The sample yields over a million clones, roughly 97% seen once. Sequencing was done on a sample of naive CD4+ T cells sorted from blood. Noted subset: CD45RA+ positively selected. This TCR derives from a man aged 30 to 39 in good health. The rearrangement uses TRBV27 and TRBJ2-7, with TRBD1 matching 8 bases. CDR3 in amino acids: CASSPGGLPYEQYF. The CDR3 DNA reads TGTGCCAGCAGTCCAGGGGGCCTTCCCTACGAGCAGTACTTC.